A selection of T cell receptor beta chains follows, all from one sample in a study of Ad26.COV2.S vaccination and SARS-CoV-2 variants. Sequenced by immunoSEQ multiplex PCR; TCRdb stores in-frame clones only, minus some. The sample contains hundreds of thousands of clones, about 89% of which appear only once. Sequenced material: peripheral blood, taken in a trial of Ad26.COV2.S vaccine versus placebo. The receptor source for this set is a person aged 18 to 59 who received the Ad26.COV2.S COVID-19 vaccine or a placebo. Each CDR3 is given with its conserved first and last residue. Each record gives: V gene, clone size, D gene, J gene, CDR3 DNA, CDR3 protein. The D gene is left open where the match is weak. The listing skips clone size in some rows; elsewhere it reads once, few, many or a size class.

V gene: TRBV6-5
clone size: -
D gene: -
J gene: TRBJ1-1
CDR3 DNA: TGTGCCAGCGGCGGTGGGGGGAACACTGAAGCTTTCTTT
CDR3 protein: CASGGGGNTEAFF

V gene: TRBV19
clone size: once
D gene: -
J gene: TRBJ1-1
CDR3 DNA: TGTGCCAGTAGTATAGAGAACGGCAACACTGAAGCTTTCTTT
CDR3 protein: CASSIENGNTEAFF

V gene: TRBV3-1/TRBV3-2
clone size: -
D gene: -
J gene: TRBJ2-7
CDR3 DNA: TGTGCCAGCAGCCTACCAGGGTCAGCCTACGAGCAGTACTTC
CDR3 protein: CASSLPGSAYEQYF

V gene: TRBV3-1/TRBV3-2
clone size: -
D gene: -
J gene: TRBJ2-3
CDR3 DNA: TGTGCCAGCAGCCTAAGTACGTCCGCAGATACGCAGTATTTT
CDR3 protein: CASSLSTSADTQYF

V gene: TRBV5-1
clone size: -
D gene: -
J gene: TRBJ2-5
CDR3 DNA: TGCGCCAGCAGCTCCGGGACTGTTCAAGAGACCCAGTACTTC
CDR3 protein: CASSSGTVQETQYF

V gene: TRBV7-9
clone size: -
D gene: -
J gene: TRBJ2-5
CDR3 DNA: TGTGCCAGCAGGTCTCAAGGGGGGTCGCAAGAGACCCAGTACTTC
CDR3 protein: CASRSQGGSQETQYF

V gene: TRBV2
clone size: -
D gene: TRBD2
J gene: TRBJ2-3
CDR3 DNA: TGTGCCAGCGGGGGTCGCCCGGGGGGGCAGTATTTT
CDR3 protein: CASGGRPGGQYF

V gene: TRBV7-9
clone size: -
D gene: -
J gene: TRBJ2-7
CDR3 DNA: TGTGCCAGCAGCCAATTGGGTTACGAGCAGTACTTC
CDR3 protein: CASSQLGYEQYF

V gene: TRBV7-2
clone size: -
D gene: -
J gene: TRBJ2-7
CDR3 DNA: TGTGCCAGCAGCCCGACCACCAGGGAGCAGTACTTC
CDR3 protein: CASSPTTREQYF

V gene: TRBV3-1/TRBV3-2
clone size: -
D gene: -
J gene: TRBJ2-7
CDR3 DNA: TGTGCCAGCAGTCCTCGACGGGGGACATCACCCTACGAGCAGTACTTC
CDR3 protein: CASSPRRGTSPYEQYF

V gene: TRBV19
clone size: -
D gene: TRBD1
J gene: TRBJ2-7
CDR3 DNA: TGTGCCAGTAGTTATGGACAGGACTACGAGCAGTACTTC
CDR3 protein: CASSYGQDYEQYF

V gene: TRBV7-9
clone size: -
D gene: -
J gene: TRBJ1-2
CDR3 DNA: TGTGCCAGCAGCTTAACGACCGAATCTTATGGCTACACCTTC
CDR3 protein: CASSLTTESYGYTF

V gene: TRBV6-2/TRBV6-3
clone size: -
D gene: TRBD1
J gene: TRBJ2-7
CDR3 DNA: TGTGCCAGCAGTTACTGGGACAGTTACGAGCAGTACTTC
CDR3 protein: CASSYWDSYEQYF

V gene: TRBV5-1
clone size: -
D gene: TRBD1
J gene: TRBJ1-1
CDR3 DNA: TGCGCCAGCAGCTTCCAGGGGGCTGGCACTGAAGCTTTCTTT
CDR3 protein: CASSFQGAGTEAFF

V gene: TRBV19
clone size: -
D gene: -
J gene: TRBJ1-5
CDR3 DNA: TGTGCCAGTAGTGAGAGGGATTACAATCAGCCCCAGCATTTT
CDR3 protein: CASSERDYNQPQHF

V gene: TRBV7-6
clone size: -
D gene: TRBD2
J gene: TRBJ2-1
CDR3 DNA: TGTGCCAGCAGCTTTCAACCCGGGGGAGGGGAGCAGTTCTTC
CDR3 protein: CASSFQPGGGEQFF

V gene: TRBV5-4
clone size: -
D gene: -
J gene: TRBJ2-2
CDR3 DNA: TGTGCCAGCAGCACACCAGGGGGGCGGCTGTTTTTT
CDR3 protein: CASSTPGGRLFF

V gene: TRBV15
clone size: once
D gene: -
J gene: TRBJ2-3
CDR3 DNA: TGTGCCACCAGCAGAGGCCGGGGAGGTAACACAGATACGCAGTATTTT
CDR3 protein: CATSRGRGGNTDTQYF

V gene: TRBV7-6
clone size: -
D gene: TRBD1
J gene: TRBJ2-1
CDR3 DNA: TGTGCCAGCAGCTTCTTATTACAGGGGAGCAATGAGCAGTTCTTC
CDR3 protein: CASSFLLQGSNEQFF

V gene: TRBV7-8
clone size: -
D gene: TRBD2
J gene: TRBJ2-1
CDR3 DNA: TGTGCCAGCAGCTTACCACTAGCGGCTACCTACAATGAGCAGTTCTTC
CDR3 protein: CASSLPLAATYNEQFF

V gene: TRBV7-6
clone size: -
D gene: TRBD1
J gene: TRBJ2-1
CDR3 DNA: TGTGCCAGCAGCCTCCGGACAGGGTTAAGCAATGAGCAGTTCTTC
CDR3 protein: CASSLRTGLSNEQFF

V gene: TRBV5-8
clone size: few
D gene: -
J gene: TRBJ1-5
CDR3 DNA: TGTGCCAGCAGCTTGGGACCAGGGAGAGGCAATCAGCCCCAGCATTTT
CDR3 protein: CASSLGPGRGNQPQHF

V gene: TRBV6-5
clone size: -
D gene: TRBD2
J gene: TRBJ2-3
CDR3 DNA: TGTGCCAGCCGGGGGGGCGGTGATACGCAGTATTTT
CDR3 protein: CASRGGGDTQYF

V gene: TRBV3-1/TRBV3-2
clone size: -
D gene: -
J gene: TRBJ2-2
CDR3 DNA: TGTGCCACCAACTCCTATGCGCAGCCCACCGGGGAGCTGTTTTTT
CDR3 protein: CATNSYAQPTGELFF